Listed here are 31 T cell receptor beta chains from one sample, sequenced in a study of beta chain features in type 1 diabetes. Regarding the study as a whole: For Type 1 diabetes patients, all four CD4+ subsets carried TCRB CDR3s that were moderately but significantly shorter.

For these receptors, no antigen is known. Reverse transcribing all isolated RNA meant expressed TCRB transcripts were sequenced. TCRdb's copy holds only in-frame clones and misses some; the assay was immunoSEQ multiplex PCR. Of some 350,000 clones detected, around 9.6% appear once; the ten largest clones hold about 0.6%. What was sequenced was central memory CD4+ T cells from blood. The origin of the receptors is a man aged 25-45 years with type 1 diabetes.

The sample holds a few counts of this clone. The junction and the germline gene differ at one end; a read error may be behind it. V gene TRBV7-7 combines with J gene TRBJ2-5; D possibly corresponds to TRBD1 (7 bases). This CDR3 spans 16 amino acids. Germline CDR1 is SSHAT and CDR2 is FNYEAQ (reference sequence). The CDR3 spells CASSPRDSGSWETQYF. The CDR3 DNA follows: TGTGCTAGCAGCCCGCGGGACAGCGGAAGTTGGGAGACCCAGTACTTC.

The DNA for the CDR3 is TGCGCCAGCACCAACGCCGGGGGAGGGTACGAGCAGTACTTC. As protein: CASTNAGGGYEQYF. This sequence joins TRBV5-1 and TRBJ2-7; 7 bases are a match to TRBD2. This CDR3 has 14 amino acids. J gave up 4 bases and V 6 bases, and 10 bases lay outside the gene matches. Germline CDR1 and CDR2: SGHRS and YFSETQ.

J is TRBJ2-7 and V is TRBV28, with 8 bases matching TRBD2. The V segment lost 5 bases and the J segment 2 bases; nucleotides outside the gene matches: 8. CDR3 length equals 15 residues. CDR1 is MDHEN, CDR2 SYDVKM, per germline. CDR3 sequence: CASSPSGGPTYEQYF. The DNA of the CDR3 is TGTGCCAGCAGTCCCTCGGGGGGGCCTACCTACGAGCAGTACTTC.

This clone has only a few counts. The V call is TRBV5-4, the J call TRBJ2-2; TRBD2 might be the D (6 bases). The CDR3 runs to 13 residues. Germline V gives CDR1 SGHNT, CDR2 YYREEE (reference sequence). V shed 1 base and J shed 6 bases, with 7 bases lying between them. CDR3 sequence: CASSLSGAGELFF. The CDR3 DNA reads as TGTGCCAGCAGCTTGTCGGGGGCCGGGGAGCTGTTTTTT.

This clone was detected only a few times. This chain joins TRBV11-3 and TRBJ2-2; D gene uncertain. The CDR3 consists of 12 residues. Germline values: CDR1 SGHNT, CDR2 YENEEA. Trimming shortened V by 8 bases and J by 1 base, and 5 bases separated the two germline ends. CDR3 bases: TGTGCCAGCGCGGTGAACACCGGGGAGCTGTTTTTT. It is translated as CASAVNTGELFF.

The rearrangement uses TRBV4-3 and TRBJ2-1; TRBD2 agrees at 7 bases. Germline CDR1 and CDR2: LGHNA and YSLEER. This CDR3 has 16 residues. Germline trimming cut 0 bases from V and 0 bases from J; bases unmatched to any gene: 2. The CDR3 loop is CASSQEGGNSYNEQFF. The DNA for the CDR3 is TGCGCCAGCAGCCAAGAGGGGGGGAACTCCTACAATGAGCAGTTCTTC.

The V and J genes are TRBV4-2 and TRBJ1-2; 10 bases map to TRBD1. The germline gives CDR1 LGHNA, CDR2 YNFKEQ. Trimming removed 1 base from V and 3 bases from J; junction bases left unmatched: 11. The CDR3 totals 18 residues. The CDR3, as DNA: TGTGCCAGCAGCCAAGGGGTCCTCCCCGGGACAGGGGACTATGGCTACACCTTC. Its protein is CASSQGVLPGTGDYGYTF.

This clone was found a few times. The chain uses TRBV11-3 and TRBJ1-1; D is possibly TRBD1 (5 bases). Looked up from germline, CDR1 is SGHNT and CDR2 is YENEEA. V lost 5 bases to trimming and J lost 1 base, with 14 bases between them. CDR3 length: 15 amino acids. The CDR3 protein is CASSPDGTGNTEAFF. The CDR3 bases are TGTGCCAGCAGCCCAGACGGGACGGGGAACACTGAAGCTTTCTTT. Based on the CDR3 plus reference TRBV11-3 and TRBJ1-1, the full variable domain is EAGVVQSPRYKIIEKKQPVAFWCNPISGHNTLYWYLQNLGQGPELLIRYENEEAVDDSQLPKDRFSAERLKGVDSTLKIQPAELGDSAVYLCASSPDGTGNTEAFFGQGTRLTVV.

A few counts support this clone. The rearrangement joins TRBV7-3 to TRBJ2-5, with 9 bases that match TRBD1. Germline CDR1 is SGHTA and CDR2 is FQGTGA. Losses at the gene ends were 4 bases for V and 9 bases for J; bases not matched to a gene: 12. CDR3 length: 15 residues. The CDR3 sequence: CASSSTTGQGLAQYF. CDR3 coding DNA: TGTGCCAGCAGCTCCACGACGGGACAGGGTTTGGCCCAGTACTTC.

This clone was counted a few times. The chain employs TRBV7-2 and TRBJ1-2; TRBD1 aligns across 7 bases. The CDR3 totals 13 residues. Per germline, CDR1 SGHTA and CDR2 FQGNSA. V dropped 6 bases and J dropped 6; count of bases not matched to a gene: 7. As DNA, the CDR3 is TGTGCCAGCAGTAGGGAGGGGGCGAATGGCTACACCTTC. It encodes CASSREGANGYTF.

This clone was detected only a few times. The gene calls are TRBV7-3 and TRBJ2-1; D gene ambiguous. The germline gives CDR1 SGHTA, CDR2 FQGTGA. Trimming cost V 1 base and J 8 bases, with 9 bases left between them. CDR3 length: 13 residues. The CDR3 nucleotides read TGTGCCAGCAGCTTAATGACTTCATATGAGCAGTTCTTC. This gives the protein CASSLMTSYEQFF. Complete variable domain (other parts from reference TRBV7-3 and TRBJ2-1): GAGVSQTPSNKVTEKGKYVELRCDPISGHTALYWYRQSLGQGPEFLIYFQGTGAADDSGLPNDRFFAVRPEGSVSTLKIQRTERGDSAVYLCASSLMTSYEQFFGPGTRLTVL.

This clone was observed a handful of times. The chain links TRBV28 to TRBJ2-7, with 14 nucleotides matching TRBD2. Trimming removed 2 bases from V and 5 bases from J; junction bases left unmatched: 2. Looked up from germline, CDR1 is MDHEN and CDR2 is SYDVKM. This CDR3 spans 15 amino acids. The CDR3 protein is CASSLGTSGSHEQYF. The CDR3 nucleotides are TGTGCCAGCAGTTTAGGGACTAGCGGGAGCCACGAGCAGTACTTC.

This clone was recorded a few times. CDR3 in DNA: TGTGCCAGCAGCCCCCCGACAGGGAAAGGAGCTGAAGCTTTCTTT. This codes for CASSPPTGKGAEAFF. The chain links TRBV7-9 to TRBJ1-1; TRBD1 matches at 7 bases. CDR1 SEHNR and CDR2 FQNEAQ come from the germline V gene (reference sequence). CDR3 length: 15 residues. Germline trimming cut 5 bases from V and 6 bases from J; bases unmatched to any gene: 12.

This clone was counted between two and nine times. The chain employs TRBV6-5 and TRBJ2-7; no definite D call. There are 10 residues in the CDR3. Per the germline V gene, CDR1 is MNHEY and CDR2 is SVGAGI. V gave up 5 bases and J gave up 12 bases, with 11 bases separating them. The DNA of the CDR3 is TGTGCCAGCAGTGAACGCAGGACGTACTTC. Its translation is CASSERRTYF.

The chain combines TRBV5-1 with TRBJ1-5, with D perhaps TRBD1 (6 bases). In germline, CDR1 is SGHRS, CDR2 YFSETQ. The CDR3 has 15 amino acids. The V and J ends lost 0 bases and 5 bases respectively, with 12 bases between them. The CDR3 sequence: CASSLEGDRYQPQHF. In DNA form, the CDR3 reads TGCGCCAGCAGCTTGGAGGGGGACCGCTATCAGCCCCAGCATTTT.

This clone has only a few counts. The CDR3 protein is CASSLGGASNEKLFF. The CDR3 DNA follows: TGTGCCAGCAGCTTGGGGGGGGCGAGTAATGAAAAACTGTTTTTT. This sequence joins TRBV5-8 and TRBJ1-4, with D perhaps TRBD1 (6 bases). The CDR3 has 15 residues. The germline V gene has CDR1 SGHTS and CDR2 YDEGEE. V was pared by 0 bases and J by 4 bases, with 10 bases between.

This clone was observed a handful of times. CDR3 sequence reads: CASSLDSLKTAKLFF. The CDR3 region has the DNA TGTGCCAGCAGCTTAGATTCCCTTAAAACAGCAAAACTGTTTTTT. The V gene is TRBV11-2, the J gene TRBJ1-4; D is uncertain. Germline CDR1 and CDR2: SGHAT and FQNNGV. V gave up 0 bases and J gave up 10 bases, with 15 bases separating them. This CDR3 has 15 amino acids.

This chain joins TRBV4-2 and TRBJ1-4; unclear D gene. The CDR3 length is 11 residues. The germline gives CDR1 LGHNA, CDR2 YNFKEQ. V shed 2 bases and J shed 7 bases, with 2 bases lying between them. In nucleotides, the CDR3 is TGTGCCAGCAGCCAACTTGAAAAACTGTTTTTT. It translates to CASSQLEKLFF.

This clone was seen a few times. Other DNA sequences of this sample code for an identical CDR3. J is TRBJ1-1 and V is TRBV5-1, with D uncertain. Germline CDR1 and CDR2: SGHRS and YFSETQ. The V gene lost 0 bases and the J gene lost 0 bases, with 3 bases spanning the gap. The CDR3 length is 13 residues. The CDR3 region is CASSLAVNTEAFF. Written as DNA, the CDR3 is TGCGCCAGCAGCTTGGCGGTGAACACTGAAGCTTTCTTT.

This clone came up a few times. The rearrangement links TRBV5-1 to TRBJ2-2; a weak D match, TRBD2 (5 bases). The germline V and J ends were trimmed by 5 bases and 5 bases, with 16 bases remaining between them. The CDR3 has 15 residues. The germline V gene encodes CDR1 SGHRS and CDR2 YFSETQ. CDR3 sequence (DNA): TGCGCCAGCAGAAGGCCGGGGTATGGGACCGGGGAGCTGTTTTTT. Protein: CASRRPGYGTGELFF.

The rearrangement links TRBV28 to TRBJ1-2; TRBD1 matches at 9 bases. The ends lost 3 bases at V and 5 bases at J; junction bases unmatched: 7. CDR1 and CDR2 (germline): MDHEN, SYDVKM. The CDR3 length is 15 residues. DNA of the CDR3: TGTGCCAGCAGTTTGGGGACAGGGAGTGGGTATGGCTACACCTTC. It encodes CASSLGTGSGYGYTF.

This clone was counted between two and nine times. V usage is TRBV2 and J usage is TRBJ2-1; D is uncertain. There are 10 residues in the CDR3. Trimming stripped 6 bases from V and 9 bases from J, with 6 bases between. Germline V gene data show CDR1 as SNHLY and CDR2 as FYNNEI. The CDR3: CASRLSEQFF. Written as DNA, the CDR3 is TGTGCCAGCAGGTTAAGTGAGCAGTTCTTC.

This clone was seen at least ten times. The gene calls are TRBV13 and TRBJ2-1; D gene unclear. The CDR3 spans 12 residues. CDR1 is PRHDT and CDR2 is FYEKMQ in the germline V gene (reference sequence). The ends were cut back, 2 bases at V and 9 bases at J, with 8 bases in the middle. The CDR3 is CASSLRQAEQFF. The CDR3 nucleotides read TGTGCCAGCAGCTTACGGCAGGCTGAGCAGTTCTTC.

A word on this clone: This sample also contains other DNA sequences that code for the same CDR3. The chain uses TRBV18 and TRBJ2-1, with unresolved D. CDR3 size: 14 residues. Germline CDR1 is KGHSH and CDR2 is LQKENI. V was clipped by 2 bases and J by 1 base, with 6 bases between them. This chain's CDR3 is CASSPTRSYNEQFF. The CDR3 region has the DNA TGTGCCAGCTCACCAACGCGGTCCTACAATGAGCAGTTCTTC.

This clone came up a few times. This chain uses TRBV11-2 with TRBJ2-1, with 8 bases matching TRBD2. CDR1 is SGHAT and CDR2 is FQNNGV in the germline V gene. V shed 2 bases, J shed 2 bases, and the junction held 2 bases outside the gene matches. This CDR3 comprises 15 residues. The CDR3 here is CASSLSGLAYNEQFF. Here the CDR3 DNA reads TGTGCCAGCAGCTTATCGGGACTAGCCTACAATGAGCAGTTCTTC.

DNA for the CDR3: TGTGCCAGCAGCCCTGATTCGAGGTCCTACGAGCAGTACTTC. Translating gives CASSPDSRSYEQYF. The chain links TRBV7-9 to TRBJ2-7; D remains unclear. Germline CDR1 and CDR2: SEHNR and FQNEAQ (reference sequence). V shed 5 bases and J shed 1 base, with 12 bases lying between them. The CDR3 extends over 14 amino acids.

For this clone: The sample holds other DNA sequences that translate to the same CDR3. The J gene is TRBJ1-1, the V gene TRBV18, with a tentative D call TRBD1 (5 bases). The germline V gene has CDR1 KGHSH and CDR2 LQKENI. The V gene lost 3 bases and the J gene lost 1 base, with 6 bases spanning the gap. The CDR3 runs 13 residues. The CDR3 nucleotides read TGTGCCAGCTCACCGGGGCAGAACACTGAAGCTTTCTTT. It codes for CASSPGQNTEAFF.

This clone was counted only a few times. In DNA, the CDR3 is TGTGCCAGCAGTTTCGAAGGCTACACCTTC. This codes for CASSFEGYTF. V usage is TRBV28 and J usage is TRBJ1-2, with D unclear. The V end lost 3 bases, the J end lost 8 bases, and 4 bases lay between the germline ends. CDR1 MDHEN and CDR2 SYDVKM come from the germline V gene. The CDR3 loop spans 10 amino acids.

This chain uses TRBV27 with TRBJ2-7; 14 nucleotides align to TRBD2. Germline V gene lookup returns CDR1 MNHEY and CDR2 SMNVEV (reference sequence). The CDR3 runs to 16 residues. Trimming took 0 bases from V and 5 from J; bases not matched to a gene: 3. The CDR3 sequence: CASSLSRLAGGNEQYF. CDR3 sequence (DNA): TGTGCCAGCAGTTTATCTCGACTAGCGGGAGGGAACGAGCAGTACTTC.

This clone was observed at least ten times. The rearrangement joins TRBV19 to TRBJ1-5; D is uncertain. The CDR3 loop spans 15 amino acids. Between the trimmed V and J ends, which lost 3 bases and 1 base, there was a span of 10 bases. CDR1 and CDR2 (germline): LNHDA, SQIVND (reference sequence). CDR3 residues: CASSIAGRSNQPQHF. For the CDR3, the DNA is TGTGCCAGTAGTATTGCGGGTAGGAGCAATCAGCCCCAGCATTTT.

At least ten counts were recorded for this clone. The DNA of the CDR3 is TGTGCCAGCAGCGGCGGGACAGGGTCCTACGAGCAGTACTTC. Amino acid sequence: CASSGGTGSYEQYF. The chain uses TRBV7-2 and TRBJ2-7, with 9 bases that match TRBD1. V shed 5 bases, J shed 1 base, and the junction held 3 bases outside the gene matches. CDR1 is SGHTA, CDR2 FQGNSA, per germline. The CDR3 covers 14 residues.